These 22 T cell receptor beta chains originate from one sample sequenced in a study of cytomegalovirus exposure and HLA in healthy donors. Only in-frame clones appear in the TCRdb table, and some are missing; sequencing was by immunoSEQ multiplex PCR. The sample records some 170,000 clones, approximately 86% being singletons. The sample consisted of PBMCs. The receptor source for this set is a woman aged 18-29 years in good health and CMV-seronegative.

The chain carries TRBV4-1 and TRBJ1-1, with D hard to call. Trimming removed 4 bases from V and 5 bases from J, with 8 bases in between. The CDR3 is made up of 12 amino acids. Germline CDR1 is MGHRA and CDR2 is YSYEKL. The CDR3 DNA follows: TGCGCCAGCAGCCTAGTGGAGACTGAAGCTTTCTTT. Translating it yields CASSLVETEAFF.

The chain recombines TRBV5-6 with TRBJ2-7; D is possibly TRBD2 (6 bases). V shed 4 bases and J shed 4 bases, with 21 bases lying between them. CDR3 length: 16 amino acids. CDR1 SGHDT and CDR2 YYEEEE come from the germline V gene. The CDR3 region is CASSGGTSDRFYEQYF. The CDR3, as DNA: TGTGCCAGCAGCGGGGGGACTTCCGACCGCTTTTACGAGCAGTACTTC. The full variable domain, in which reference TRBV5-6 and TRBJ2-7 provide the parts outside the CDR3, is DAGVTQSPTHLIKTRGQQVTLRCSPKSGHDTVSWYQQALGQGPQFIFQYYEEEERQRGNFPDRFSGHQFPNYSSELNVNALLLGDSALYLCASSGGTSDRFYEQYFGPGTRLTVT.

This clone was found a few times. The V gene is TRBV4-3, the J gene TRBJ2-3; 11 bases line up with TRBD2. The CDR3 has 16 residues. CDR1 is LGHNA and CDR2 is YSLEER in the germline V gene. V lost 3 bases to trimming and J lost 5 bases; unmatched junction nucleotides: 7. The CDR3 reads CASSQALSGGGDTQYF. For the CDR3, the DNA is TGCGCCAGCAGCCAGGCCCTTAGCGGGGGGGGAGATACGCAGTATTTT.

The chain combines TRBV25-1 with TRBJ2-5; 7 nucleotides match TRBD1. V was clipped by 6 bases and J by 5 bases; unmatched bases: 12. This CDR3 has 15 residues. Looked up from germline, CDR1 is MGHDK and CDR2 is SYGVNS. CDR3 in amino acids: CASSKTTGYDETQYF. The CDR3, as DNA: TGTGCCAGCAGCAAAACGACAGGGTATGACGAGACCCAGTACTTC.

This clone occurred once. The DNA for the CDR3 is TGTGCCAGCAGTTTACGGGGGACCGAAAAACTGTTTTTT. Translated: CASSLRGTEKLFF. The chain carries TRBV27 and TRBJ1-4, with D perhaps TRBD1 (5 bases). V was pared by 2 bases and J by 8 bases, with 9 bases between. Looked up from germline, CDR1 is MNHEY and CDR2 is SMNVEV (reference sequence). The CDR3 extends over 13 amino acids.

J is TRBJ1-1 and V is TRBV7-9, with a possible D match to TRBD1 (5 bases). Per the germline V gene, CDR1 is SEHNR and CDR2 is FQNEAQ (reference sequence). V lost 1 base to trimming and J lost 1 base, with 10 bases between them. CDR3 length: 15 amino acids. Here the CDR3 reads CASSLGRGSNTEAFF. CDR3 nucleotide sequence: TGTGCCAGCAGCTTAGGGAGGGGATCGAACACTGAAGCTTTCTTT.

The CDR3 DNA reads as TGTGCCTGGAGTCTCTCGACATACTACAGGGGGCTCCGCACAGATACGCAGTATTTT. Its protein product is CAWSLSTYYRGLRTDTQYF. J is TRBJ2-3 and V is TRBV30; 9 bases align to TRBD1. CDR3 size: 19 residues. The germline gives CDR1 GTSNPN, CDR2 SVGIG (reference sequence). J was trimmed by 1 base and V by 2 bases; bases with no gene match: 16.

The CDR3 reads CASSQLGQGGGYTF. The DNA for the CDR3 is TGTGCCAGCAGCCAACTCGGACAGGGGGGTGGCTACACCTTC. The genes are TRBV4-2 and TRBJ1-2; 10 nucleotides line up with TRBD1. The CDR3 is 14 amino acids. The germline V gene encodes CDR1 LGHNA and CDR2 YNFKEQ. V was clipped by 2 bases and J by 7 bases; unmatched bases: 4.

The V gene is TRBV6-5, the J gene TRBJ2-7, with D unresolved. Germline V CDR1 and CDR2: MNHEY, SVGAGI. The CDR3 is made up of 16 amino acids. The germline V and J ends were trimmed by 2 bases and 2 bases, with 16 bases remaining between them. The CDR3 DNA reads as TGTGCCAGCAGTTACGGTAGCCCCCGGAAAACCTACGAGCAGTACTTC. This sequence encodes CASSYGSPRKTYEQYF.

V and J are TRBV9 and TRBJ1-1, with TRBD1 matching over 12 bases. This CDR3 spans 16 amino acids. Germline CDR1 and CDR2: SGDLS and YYNGEE. The V gene end was trimmed by 3 bases and the J gene end by 6 bases; junction bases not matched to a gene: 9. DNA of the CDR3: TGTGCCAGCAGCGCGGGGACAGGGGGCTTTAGATCTGAAGCTTTCTTT. Translation: CASSAGTGGFRSEAFF. Full variable domain (remainder filled in from reference TRBV9 and TRBJ1-1): DSGVTQTPKHLITATGQRVTLRCSPRSGDLSVYWYQQSLDQGLQFLIQYYNGEERAKGNILERFSAQQFPDLHSELNLSSLELGDSALYFCASSAGTGGFRSEAFFGQGTRLTVV.

In this sample, this clone turned up many times. The chain is built from TRBV4-3 and TRBJ2-1; 7 nucleotides match TRBD1. This CDR3 has 14 amino acids. Per the germline V gene, CDR1 is LGHNA and CDR2 is YSLEER. The junction had 8 bases not matched to a gene; V was cut back by 3 bases and J by 9 bases. The CDR3, as DNA: TGCGCCAGCAGCCATGTAGGACAGGTCGGTGAGCAGTTCTTC. Translating gives CASSHVGQVGEQFF.

This chain connects TRBV4-2 to TRBJ1-5; possibly TRBD1 for D (6 bases). The CDR3 consists of 17 residues. Germline V gene sequence: CDR1 LGHNA, CDR2 YNFKEQ. The V end lost 0 bases, the J end lost 3 bases, and 15 bases lay between the germline ends. CDR3 nucleotide sequence: TGTGCCAGCAGCCAAGAGGTAGGGGGGGTTATCAATCAGCCCCAGCATTTT. This sequence encodes CASSQEVGGVINQPQHF.

V gene TRBV30 combines with J gene TRBJ1-1; no definite D call. V was shortened by 5 bases and J by 7 bases, with 11 bases between the two germline ends. The V gene's germline CDR1 is GTSNPN and CDR2 SVGIG (reference sequence). The CDR3 length is 11 residues. CDR3 bases: TGTGCCTGGTTGGAGGTGAGTGAAGCTTTCTTT. Translated, it gives CAWLEVSEAFF.

The rearrangement uses TRBV27 and TRBJ2-7, with TRBD2 identical over 7 bases. This CDR3 contains 15 residues. J gave up 2 bases and V 6 bases, and 10 bases lay outside the gene matches. CDR1 is MNHEY, CDR2 SMNVEV, per germline (reference sequence). Written as DNA, the CDR3 is TGTGCCAGCAGCTTTGAAGCGGGATCAACCTACGAGCAGTACTTC. Protein product: CASSFEAGSTYEQYF.

J is TRBJ2-7 and V is TRBV29-1, with TRBD1 identical over 8 bases. CDR3 size: 12 residues. Germline V gene lookup returns CDR1 SQVTM and CDR2 ANQGSEA. The CDR3 spells CSFRTGYYEQYF. In DNA form, the CDR3 reads TGCAGTTTCCGGACAGGGTATTACGAGCAGTACTTC.

This rearrangement joins TRBV9 to TRBJ2-1; D not resolved. CDR3 length: 14 amino acids. V gave up 3 bases and J gave up 8 bases, with 15 bases separating them. Per the germline V gene, CDR1 is SGDLS and CDR2 is YYNGEE. The CDR3 spells CASSATVKLHEQFF. The CDR3 nucleotides are TGTGCCAGCAGCGCAACGGTTAAACTACATGAGCAGTTCTTC.

The gene calls are TRBV6-1 and TRBJ2-7; 8 nucleotides agree with TRBD1. The germline V gene has CDR1 MNHNS and CDR2 SASEGT. The V and J ends lost 5 bases and 6 bases, in that order; junction bases with no gene match: 6. The CDR3 consists of 13 residues. The CDR3 sequence: CASSPTTGGEQYF. The CDR3 DNA sequence: TGTGCCAGCAGTCCAACTACAGGGGGCGAGCAGTACTTC.

This chain links TRBV5-1 with TRBJ2-3, with TRBD2 identical over 7 bases. CDR1 is SGHRS, CDR2 YFSETQ, per germline. V dropped 3 bases and J dropped 2; count of bases not matched to a gene: 6. There are 15 residues in the CDR3. The CDR3 loop is CASSSAGLPTDTQYF. In DNA form, the CDR3 reads TGCGCCAGCAGCTCGGCGGGACTACCCACAGATACGCAGTATTTT.

This chain uses TRBV11-2 with TRBJ2-3; D may be TRBD2 (5 bases). The germline CDR1 and CDR2 sequences are SGHAT and FQNNGV. The CDR3 covers 12 residues. V gave up 5 bases and J gave up 11 bases, with 14 bases separating them. CDR3 in DNA: TGTGCCAGCAGCGCGTTCCGGGGTGAGCAGTATTTT. Translating it yields CASSAFRGEQYF.

Points on this clone: The identical CDR3 is also encoded by other nucleotide sequences in the sample. The DNA of the CDR3 is TGTGCCAGCAGTGGACAGCCTAATCAGCCCCAGCATTTT. This sequence encodes CASSGQPNQPQHF. The rearrangement uses TRBV6-1 and TRBJ1-5; D perhaps matches TRBD1 (5 bases). Trimming pared 4 bases from V and 4 bases from J, leaving 8 bases between. CDR1 is MNHNS and CDR2 is SASEGT in the germline V gene. This CDR3 comprises 13 residues.

The gene calls are TRBV30 and TRBJ2-7; D may be TRBD2 (5 bases). Trimming cost V 4 bases and J 2 bases, with 15 bases left between them. Germline V gene sequence: CDR1 GTSNPN, CDR2 SVGIG (reference sequence). The CDR3 extends over 14 amino acids. The CDR3 region has the DNA TGTGCCTGGAATGAGGTGGGAGAAGCCTACGAGCAGTACTTC. Amino acid sequence: CAWNEVGEAYEQYF.

The chain links TRBV2 to TRBJ2-5; no clear D. Per the germline V gene, CDR1 is SNHLY and CDR2 is FYNNEI. V lost 5 bases and J lost 3, with 10 bases in between. This CDR3 has 13 residues. The CDR3 bases are TGTGCCAGCAGTACGGTCAGGAAAGAGACCCAGTACTTC. Translating gives CASSTVRKETQYF.